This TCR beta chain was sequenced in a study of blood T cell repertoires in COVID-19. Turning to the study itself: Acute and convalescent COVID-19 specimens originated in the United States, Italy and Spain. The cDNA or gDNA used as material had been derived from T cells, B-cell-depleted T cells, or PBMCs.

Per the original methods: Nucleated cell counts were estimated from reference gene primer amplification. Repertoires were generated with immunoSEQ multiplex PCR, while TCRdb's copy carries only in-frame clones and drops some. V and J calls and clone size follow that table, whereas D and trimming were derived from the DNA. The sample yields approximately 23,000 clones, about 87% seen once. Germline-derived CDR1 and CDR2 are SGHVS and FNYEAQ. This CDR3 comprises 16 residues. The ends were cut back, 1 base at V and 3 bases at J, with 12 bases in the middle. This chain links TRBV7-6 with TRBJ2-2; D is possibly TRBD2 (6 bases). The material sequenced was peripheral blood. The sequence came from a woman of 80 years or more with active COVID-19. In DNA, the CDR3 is TGTGCCAGCAGCTTAGGGGCGCGGGGCTACACCGGGGAGCTGTTTTTT. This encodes CASSLGARGYTGELFF.